The sequence of this T cell receptor (beta chain) was determined in a study of T cells in Graves' hyperthyroidism and ophthalmopathy. Study-wide findings and caveats: Most expanded thyroid clonotypes above 0.001 also appeared in blood. Separating ophthalmopathy from stable hyperthyroidism was achieved by a 13 V-J model.

Exclusion of a patient resulted from uncontrolled infection, other autoimmune disease, pregnancy or lactation. TCR beta CDR3 regions were amplified from RNA. The TCR CDR3 was amplified in a first-round RT-PCR using the HTBI primer set. TCRdb re-derived calls from the multiplex PCR reads in MiXCR, one entry per CDR3 protein. The profile shows approximately 380,000 distinct CDR3 sequences, around 20% of them singletons. This clonotype came up many times. Its target is unknown. Specimen: blood. The sequence was collected from a man between 18 and 35 years old with Graves' ophthalmopathy.

The CDR3 DNA reads as TGTGCCAGCAGCCAAGGGGTTCAGAACTACGAGCAGTACTTC. Amino acids: CASSQGVQNYEQYF. The chain has TRBV3-1 and TRBJ2-7; D gene ambiguous. CDR3 length equals 14 residues. V gave up 1 base and J gave up 3 bases, with 10 bases separating them. CDR1 is LGHDT, CDR2 YNNKEL, per germline (reference sequence).